This record covers a single TCR beta chain. This sample was included in a study of cytomegalovirus exposure and HLA in healthy donors. Trimming stripped 1 base from V and 6 bases from J, with 13 bases between. The CDR3 extends over 14 amino acids. Germline CDR1 reads SGHRS; CDR2 reads YFSETQ. This cohort consisted of healthy bone marrow donors. The PCR contained 60 Vbeta and 13 Jbeta primers. The repertoire was sequenced with immunoSEQ multiplex PCR; TCRdb's copy has only in-frame clones and lacks some. The sample carries around 180,000 clones, approximately 80% recorded once. The sequencing input was PBMCs. The chain has TRBV5-1 and TRBJ1-2; a weak D match, TRBD1 (6 bases). The source is a woman in her 30s in good health and CMV-seropositive. The CDR3 loop is CASSLKRTVNGYTF. CDR3 nucleotides: TGCGCCAGCAGCTTGAAGCGGACAGTCAATGGCTACACCTTC.